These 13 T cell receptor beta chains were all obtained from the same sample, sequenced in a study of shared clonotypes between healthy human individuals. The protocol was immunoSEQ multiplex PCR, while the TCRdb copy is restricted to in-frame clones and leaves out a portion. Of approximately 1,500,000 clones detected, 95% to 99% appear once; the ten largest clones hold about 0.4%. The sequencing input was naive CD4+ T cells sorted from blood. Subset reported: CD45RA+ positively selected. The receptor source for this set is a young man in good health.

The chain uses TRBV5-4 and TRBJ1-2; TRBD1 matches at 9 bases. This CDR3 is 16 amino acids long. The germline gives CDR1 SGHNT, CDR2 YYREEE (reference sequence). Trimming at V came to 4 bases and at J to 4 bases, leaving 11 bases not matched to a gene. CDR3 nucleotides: TGTGCCAGCAGCCTCGGACAGGGGTTCGGGCTCTATGGCTACACCTTC. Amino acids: CASSLGQGFGLYGYTF.

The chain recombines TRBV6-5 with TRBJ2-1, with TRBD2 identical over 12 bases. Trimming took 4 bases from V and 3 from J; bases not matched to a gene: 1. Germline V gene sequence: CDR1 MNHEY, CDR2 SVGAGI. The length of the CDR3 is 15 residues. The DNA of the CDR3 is TGTGCCAGCAGTTGGACTAGCGGGGTCTACAATGAGCAGTTCTTC. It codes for CASSWTSGVYNEQFF.

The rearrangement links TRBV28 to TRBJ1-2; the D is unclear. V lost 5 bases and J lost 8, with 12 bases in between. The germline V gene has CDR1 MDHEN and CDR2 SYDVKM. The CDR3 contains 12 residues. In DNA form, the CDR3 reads TGTGCCAGCAGTCCTACGGAGTTCGGCTACACCTTC. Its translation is CASSPTEFGYTF.

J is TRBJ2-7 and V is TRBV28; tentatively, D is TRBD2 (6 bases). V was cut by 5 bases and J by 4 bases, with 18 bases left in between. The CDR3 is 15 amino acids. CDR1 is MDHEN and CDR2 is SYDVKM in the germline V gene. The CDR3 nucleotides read TGTGCCAGCAGTAATCCGGGAGAAATTCTTTACGAGCAGTACTTC. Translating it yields CASSNPGEILYEQYF.

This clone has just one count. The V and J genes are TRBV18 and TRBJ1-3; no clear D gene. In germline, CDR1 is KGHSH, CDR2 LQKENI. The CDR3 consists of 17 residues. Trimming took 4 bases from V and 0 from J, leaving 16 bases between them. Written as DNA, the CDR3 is TGTGCCAGCTCACTTTTCCACGGTGTTTCCTCTGGAAACACCATATATTTT. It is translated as CASSLFHGVSSGNTIYF.

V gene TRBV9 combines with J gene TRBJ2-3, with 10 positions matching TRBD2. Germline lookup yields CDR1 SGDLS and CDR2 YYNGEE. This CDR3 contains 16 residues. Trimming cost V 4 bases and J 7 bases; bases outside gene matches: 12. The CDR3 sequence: CASSRNRLAGVNTQYF. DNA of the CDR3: TGTGCCAGCAGCCGAAATCGGCTAGCGGGAGTGAATACGCAGTATTTT. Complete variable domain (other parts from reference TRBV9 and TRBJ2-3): DSGVTQTPKHLITATGQRVTLRCSPRSGDLSVYWYQQSLDQGLQFLIQYYNGEERAKGNILERFSAQQFPDLHSELNLSSLELGDSALYFCASSRNRLAGVNTQYFGPGTRLTVL.

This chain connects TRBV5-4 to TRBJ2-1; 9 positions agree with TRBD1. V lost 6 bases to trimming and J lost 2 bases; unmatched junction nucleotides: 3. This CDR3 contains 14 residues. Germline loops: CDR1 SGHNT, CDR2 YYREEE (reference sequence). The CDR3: CASTRDRAYNEQFF. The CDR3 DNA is TGTGCCAGCACAAGGGACAGGGCCTACAATGAGCAGTTCTTC.

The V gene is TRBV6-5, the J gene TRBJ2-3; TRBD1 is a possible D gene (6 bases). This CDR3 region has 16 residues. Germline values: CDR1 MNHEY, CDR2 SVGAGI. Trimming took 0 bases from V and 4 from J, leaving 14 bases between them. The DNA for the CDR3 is TGTGCCAGCAGTTACTCGCCGGGACCAGGGGCAGATACGCAGTATTTT. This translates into CASSYSPGPGADTQYF.

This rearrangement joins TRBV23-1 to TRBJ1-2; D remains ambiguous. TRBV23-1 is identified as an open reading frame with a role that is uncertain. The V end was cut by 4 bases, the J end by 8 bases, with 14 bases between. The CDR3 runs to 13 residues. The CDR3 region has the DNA TGCGCCAGCAGTCCGAGACCAAATCTAGGCTACACCTTC. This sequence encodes CASSPRPNLGYTF.

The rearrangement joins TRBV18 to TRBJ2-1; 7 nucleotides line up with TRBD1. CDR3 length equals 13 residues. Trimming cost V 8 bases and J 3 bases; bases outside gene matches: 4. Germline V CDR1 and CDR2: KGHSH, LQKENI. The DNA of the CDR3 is TGTGCCAGCCAAGGGACAGTCTACAATGAGCAGTTCTTC. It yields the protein CASQGTVYNEQFF.

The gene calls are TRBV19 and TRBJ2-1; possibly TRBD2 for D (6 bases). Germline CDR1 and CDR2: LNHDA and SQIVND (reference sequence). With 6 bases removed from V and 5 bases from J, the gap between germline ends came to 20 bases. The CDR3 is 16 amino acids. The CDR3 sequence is CASRRISGRGNNEQFF. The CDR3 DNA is TGTGCCAGTAGGAGGATCTCCGGGAGAGGGAACAATGAGCAGTTCTTC.

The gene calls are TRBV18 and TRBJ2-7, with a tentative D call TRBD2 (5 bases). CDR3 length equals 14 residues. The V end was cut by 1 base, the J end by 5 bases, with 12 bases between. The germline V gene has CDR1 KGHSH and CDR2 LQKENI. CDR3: CASSPLGNSDEQYF. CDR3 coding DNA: TGTGCCAGCTCACCACTGGGGAATAGCGACGAGCAGTACTTC.

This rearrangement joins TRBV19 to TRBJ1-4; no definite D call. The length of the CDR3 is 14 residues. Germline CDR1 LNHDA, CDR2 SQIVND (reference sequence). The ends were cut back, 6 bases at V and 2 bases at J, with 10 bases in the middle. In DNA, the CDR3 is TGTGCCAGTAGGAGGACTGCGACTAATGAAAAACTGTTTTTT. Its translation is CASRRTATNEKLFF.